The 23 T cell receptor beta chains below come from one sample, sequenced in a study of lymphopenia after photon versus proton radiotherapy. Sequencing was performed with immunoSEQ multiplex PCR; in TCRdb, only in-frame clones are kept and a portion is missing. The sample includes just over 25,000 clones, 85% to 90% of them seen just once. Sample: peripheral blood, taken from a patient treated with photon-based radiotherapy. These TCRs come from a man aged 25-45 years with gastric cancer.

This sequence joins TRBV4-3 and TRBJ2-3; 8 bases are a match to TRBD1. This CDR3 has 16 amino acids. The V and J ends lost 1 base and 2 bases, in that order; junction bases with no gene match: 5. Germline V gene lookup returns CDR1 LGHNA and CDR2 YSLEER. CDR3 in DNA: TGCGCCAGCAGCCAAGGACAGGGGTGGAACACAGATACGCAGTATTTT. This translates into CASSQGQGWNTDTQYF.

J is TRBJ1-3 and V is TRBV4-2; D gene unclear. The V end lost 2 bases, the J end lost 0 bases, and 11 bases lay between the germline ends. Germline V gene lookup returns CDR1 LGHNA and CDR2 YNFKEQ. The CDR3 has 16 residues. CDR3 amino acids: CASSQPEGVSGNTIYF. CDR3 DNA sequence: TGTGCCAGCAGCCAACCCGAGGGCGTCTCTGGAAACACCATATATTTT.

The CDR3 loop reads CASSLVAGAENEQFF. The DNA of the CDR3 is TGCGCCAGCAGCTTAGTAGCGGGAGCAGAGAATGAGCAGTTCTTC. The chain couples TRBV5-1 to TRBJ2-1; 9 positions match TRBD2. Germline lookup yields CDR1 SGHRS and CDR2 YFSETQ. The CDR3 sequence is 15 residues long. V trimming: 2 bases; J trimming: 7 bases; junction bases outside the gene matches: 7.

A few counts support this clone. In DNA, the CDR3 is TGTGCCAGCAGCTTAGCACAACCCGGGGAGCTGTTTTTT. It specifies CASSLAQPGELFF. V and J are TRBV13 and TRBJ2-2; D unclear. This CDR3 comprises 13 residues. The V gene lost 1 base and the J gene lost 6 bases, with 6 bases spanning the gap. Germline CDR1 reads PRHDT; CDR2 reads FYEKMQ (reference sequence).

The genes are TRBV25-1 and TRBJ2-7, with D unclear. This CDR3 spans 12 amino acids. V was pared by 6 bases and J by 3 bases, with 9 bases between. Germline CDR1 reads MGHDK; CDR2 reads SYGVNS. CDR3 sequence reads: CASSGQIYEQYF. The CDR3 DNA sequence: TGTGCCAGCAGCGGGCAAATCTACGAGCAGTACTTC.

This clone was seen a single time. This chain joins TRBV21-1 and TRBJ2-3; TRBD1 is the table's D call, not checked against the DNA. TRBV21-1 is given as a pseudogene. This CDR3 contains 16 residues. The CDR3 DNA reads as TGTGCCACTTCACGGCAGGGGGCTTCGGGCACAGATACGCAGTATTTT. Translated: CATSRQGASGTDTQYF.

V and J are TRBV11-2 and TRBJ2-2, with D uncertain. The CDR3 is 13 amino acids. Germline V gene sequence: CDR1 SGHAT, CDR2 FQNNGV. V was trimmed by 1 base and J by 0 bases, leaving 0 bases between them. The CDR3 loop reads CASSLANTGELFF. The CDR3 nucleotides read TGTGCCAGCAGCTTAGCGAACACCGGGGAGCTGTTTTTT.

This chain joins TRBV6-4 and TRBJ2-7, with D unclear. The CDR3 extends over 12 amino acids. V was shortened by 2 bases and J by 3 bases, with 5 bases between the two germline ends. Germline V gene data show CDR1 as MRHNA and CDR2 as SNTAGT. CDR3 coding DNA: TGTGCCAGCAGTGACAGACTCTACGAGCAGTACTTC. It codes for CASSDRLYEQYF.

J is TRBJ1-3 and V is TRBV6-7, with D uncertain. TRBV6-7 is marked as an open reading frame, function uncertain. V was trimmed by 0 bases and J by 0 bases, leaving 15 bases between them. The CDR3 is 18 amino acids. The CDR3 nucleotides read TGTGCCAGCAGTTACTCGATGTTAGGCGGCCTCTCTGGAAACACCATATATTTT. It encodes CASSYSMLGGLSGNTIYF.

This clone was seen only once. The chain uses TRBV5-6 and TRBJ2-5, with TRBD1 matching 11 bases. CDR1 SGHDT and CDR2 YYEEEE come from the germline V gene. With 3 bases clipped from V and 5 bases from J, the junction kept 6 bases outside the gene matches. The CDR3 runs to 15 residues. In DNA, the CDR3 is TGTGCCAGCAGCTCTGGACAGGGGGCAACGGAGACCCAGTACTTC. Its translation: CASSSGQGATETQYF.

This CDR3 reads CASSQEHEKLFF. The CDR3 region has the DNA TGTGCCAGCAGCCAAGAACATGAAAAACTGTTTTTT. The V call is TRBV14, the J call TRBJ1-4; D is ambiguous. Between the trimmed V and J ends, which lost 0 bases and 6 bases, there was a span of 2 bases. The CDR3 runs 12 residues. CDR1 and CDR2 (germline): SGHDN, FVKESK. The whole variable domain, remainder taken from reference TRBV14 and TRBJ1-4, is EAGVTQFPSHSVIEKGQTVTLRCDPISGHDNLYWYRRVMGKEIKFLLHFVKESKQDESGMPNNRFLAERTGGTYSTLKVQPAELEDSGVYFCASSQEHEKLFFGSGTQLSVL.

This chain joins TRBV29-1 and TRBJ2-7; TRBD1 matches 8 bases. The CDR3 is 13 amino acids. In germline, CDR1 is SQVTM, CDR2 ANQGSEA. J was trimmed by 6 bases and V by 4 bases; bases with no gene match: 8. This CDR3 is CSVADRGYGEQYF. The CDR3 bases are TGCAGCGTTGCTGACAGGGGTTATGGCGAGCAGTACTTC.

The chain recombines TRBV2 with TRBJ2-1, with TRBD1 as a possible D gene (5 bases). This CDR3 comprises 12 residues. Germline lookup yields CDR1 SNHLY and CDR2 FYNNEI. The CDR3 region is CADRVDSKGQFF. The CDR3 coding sequence is TGTGCAGATCGAGTTGACAGTAAGGGGCAGTTCTTC.

The chain carries TRBV10-1 and TRBJ2-5; perhaps TRBD1 as D (6 bases). Germline loops: CDR1 WNHNN, CDR2 SYGVQD (reference sequence). This CDR3 contains 13 residues. V was clipped by 4 bases and J by 2 bases, with 8 bases between them. In DNA form, the CDR3 reads TGCGCCAGCAGTGCTGGACAGCAAGAGACCCAGTACTTC. Amino acid sequence: CASSAGQQETQYF.

The rearrangement uses TRBV7-2 and TRBJ2-7; no clear D. CDR3 size: 14 residues. Trimming took off 7 bases at V and 3 bases at J, with 16 bases between the two ends. The germline gives CDR1 SGHTA, CDR2 FQGNSA. The chain's CDR3 is CASTKGWENYEQYF. The CDR3 bases are TGTGCCAGCACCAAAGGGTGGGAAAACTACGAGCAGTACTTC.

This chain links TRBV4-2 with TRBJ1-1; D call uncertain. The V and J ends lost 4 bases and 6 bases respectively, with 24 bases between them. Germline values: CDR1 LGHNA, CDR2 YNFKEQ. The CDR3 has 17 amino acids. CDR3 region: CASSLVSLTVRAPEAFF. The CDR3 nucleotides read TGTGCCAGCAGCCTCGTGTCCCTTACCGTCCGGGCCCCTGAAGCTTTCTTT.

The chain combines TRBV5-1 with TRBJ2-7; TRBD2 aligns across 7 bases. Germline V CDR1 and CDR2: SGHRS, YFSETQ. V lost 3 bases, J lost 2 bases, and 2 bases stayed unmatched. The CDR3 has 13 amino acids. The CDR3 sequence is CASSYREAYEQYF. The DNA for the CDR3 is TGCGCCAGCAGCTACCGGGAGGCCTACGAGCAGTACTTC.

The count of this clone is one. J is TRBJ2-1 and V is TRBV28, with a tentative D call TRBD1 (5 bases). V dropped 5 bases and J dropped 6 bases, with 20 bases sitting between them. This CDR3 comprises 16 residues. Germline V gene sequence: CDR1 MDHEN, CDR2 SYDVKM. In DNA, the CDR3 is TGTGCCAGCAGTAAGGGGCCGACCCTCCTGACCAATGAGCAGTTCTTC. It specifies CASSKGPTLLTNEQFF.

This clone was counted once. This chain uses TRBV12-5 with TRBJ1-2; 9 bases line up with TRBD1. CDR1 and CDR2 from the germline V gene are LGHNT and FRNRAP. The CDR3 contains 13 residues. J lost 6 bases, V lost 4 bases, and 3 bases had no gene match. The CDR3 bases are TGTGCTAGTGGTTACAGGGGGCAAGATGGCTACACCTTC. This translates into CASGYRGQDGYTF.

CDR3 residues: CASSSLGTSGTSTDTQYF. CDR3 coding DNA: TGTGCCAGCTCAAGCCTAGGGACTAGCGGAACTAGCACAGATACGCAGTATTTT. The rearrangement links TRBV18 to TRBJ2-3; TRBD2 aligns across 11 bases. Trimming removed 5 bases from V and 0 bases from J; junction bases left unmatched: 10. This CDR3 is 18 amino acids long. The germline V gene has CDR1 KGHSH and CDR2 LQKENI.

The genes are TRBV5-6 and TRBJ2-3; TRBD1 matches 8 bases. V trimming: 0 bases; J trimming: 3 bases; junction bases outside the gene matches: 6. CDR3 length: 16 amino acids. CDR1 and CDR2 from the germline V gene are SGHDT and YYEEEE. CDR3 region: CASSLGFDRGTDTQYF. DNA for the CDR3: TGTGCCAGCAGCTTGGGTTTTGACAGGGGTACAGATACGCAGTATTTT.

This chain links TRBV7-2 with TRBJ2-7, with 11 bases aligning to TRBD2. Trimming cost V 1 base and J 1 base; bases outside gene matches: 12. This CDR3 contains 19 residues. Per the germline V gene, CDR1 is SGHTA and CDR2 is FQGNSA. The CDR3 DNA is TGTGCCAGCAGCTTAGTGGGTAGCGGGAGGGAGTACTTTTCCTACGAGCAGTACTTC. This sequence encodes CASSLVGSGREYFSYEQYF.

The chain combines TRBV5-6 with TRBJ2-7; D is tentatively TRBD1 or TRBD2 (5 bases each). CDR1 is SGHDT, CDR2 YYEEEE, per germline. This CDR3 has 14 residues. V was pared by 0 bases and J by 2 bases, with 9 bases between. The CDR3 DNA reads TGTGCCAGCAGCTTGGGGGGGTTCGCCTACGAGCAGTACTTC. Amino acid sequence: CASSLGGFAYEQYF.